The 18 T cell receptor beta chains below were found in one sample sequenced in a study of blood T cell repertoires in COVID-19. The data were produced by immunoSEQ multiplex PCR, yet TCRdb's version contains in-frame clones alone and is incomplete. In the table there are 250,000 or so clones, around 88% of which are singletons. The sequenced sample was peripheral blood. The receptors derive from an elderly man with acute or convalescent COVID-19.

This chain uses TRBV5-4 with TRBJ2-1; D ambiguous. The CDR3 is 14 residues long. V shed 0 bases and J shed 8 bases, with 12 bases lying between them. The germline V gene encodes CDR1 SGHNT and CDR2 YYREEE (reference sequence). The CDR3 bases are TGTGCCAGCAGCTTGGACCCTCAAGCATATGAGCAGTTCTTC. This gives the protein CASSLDPQAYEQFF. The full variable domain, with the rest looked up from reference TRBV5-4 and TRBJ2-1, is ETGVTQSPTHLIKTRGQQVTLRCSSQSGHNTVSWYQQALGQGPQFIFQYYREEENGRGNFPPRFSGLQFPNYSSELNVNALELDDSALYLCASSLDPQAYEQFFGPGTRLTVL.

The CDR3 nucleotides are TGTGCCAGCAGCCCCAGACAGGGCCAGGGCTCTGGAAACACCATATATTTT. It translates to CASSPRQGQGSGNTIYF. This sequence joins TRBV7-6 and TRBJ1-3; 7 bases are a match to TRBD1. V dropped 5 bases and J dropped 0; count of bases not matched to a gene: 10. This CDR3 contains 17 residues. Germline V gene lookup returns CDR1 SGHVS and CDR2 FNYEAQ.

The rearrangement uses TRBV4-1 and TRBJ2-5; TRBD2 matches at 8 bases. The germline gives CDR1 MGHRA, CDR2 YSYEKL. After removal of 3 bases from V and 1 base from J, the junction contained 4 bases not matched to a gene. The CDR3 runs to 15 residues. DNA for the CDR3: TGCGCCAGCAGCCACCTTAGCGGGGCCCAAGAGACCCAGTACTTC. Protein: CASSHLSGAQETQYF.

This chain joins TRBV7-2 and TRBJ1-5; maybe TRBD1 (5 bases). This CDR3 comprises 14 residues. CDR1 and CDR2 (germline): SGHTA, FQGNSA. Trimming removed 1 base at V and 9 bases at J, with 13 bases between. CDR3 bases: TGTGCCAGCAGCTTAGAGTGGGGCTTGAGGCCCCAGCATTTT. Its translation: CASSLEWGLRPQHF.

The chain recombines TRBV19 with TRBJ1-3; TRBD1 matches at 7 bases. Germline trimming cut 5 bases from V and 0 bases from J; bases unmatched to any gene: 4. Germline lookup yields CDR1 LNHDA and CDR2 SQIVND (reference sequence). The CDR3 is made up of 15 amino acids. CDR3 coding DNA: TGTGCCAGTAGTTCGGACAGGTTCTCTGGAAACACCATATATTTT. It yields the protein CASSSDRFSGNTIYF.

In DNA, the CDR3 is TGTGCCAGCAGCTTAGCCACCGGGACAGGGCTAGAGACCCAGTACTTC. Translated: CASSLATGTGLETQYF. The V gene is TRBV7-3, the J gene TRBJ2-5; 9 bases align to TRBD1. The CDR3 runs to 16 residues. The V and J ends lost 2 bases and 4 bases, in that order; junction bases with no gene match: 8. The germline CDR1 and CDR2 sequences are SGHTA and FQGTGA. The variable domain in full, with the rest retrieved from reference TRBV7-3 and TRBJ2-5, is GAGVSQTPSNKVTEKGKYVELRCDPISGHTALYWYRQSLGQGPEFLIYFQGTGAADDSGLPNDRFFAVRPEGSVSTLKIQRTERGDSAVYLCASSLATGTGLETQYFGPGTRLLVL.

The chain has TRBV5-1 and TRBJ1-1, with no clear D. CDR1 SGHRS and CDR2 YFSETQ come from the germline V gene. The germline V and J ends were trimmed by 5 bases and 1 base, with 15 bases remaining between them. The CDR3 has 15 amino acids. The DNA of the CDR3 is TGCGCCAGCAGTCTATCCCTCGGTGGGAACACTGAAGCTTTCTTT. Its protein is CASSLSLGGNTEAFF. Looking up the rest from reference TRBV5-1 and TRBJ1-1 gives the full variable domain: KAGVTQTPRYLIKTRGQQVTLSCSPISGHRSVSWYQQTPGQGLQFLFEYFSETQRNKGNFPGRFSGRQFSNSRSEMNVSTLELGDSALYLCASSLSLGGNTEAFFGQGTRLTVV.

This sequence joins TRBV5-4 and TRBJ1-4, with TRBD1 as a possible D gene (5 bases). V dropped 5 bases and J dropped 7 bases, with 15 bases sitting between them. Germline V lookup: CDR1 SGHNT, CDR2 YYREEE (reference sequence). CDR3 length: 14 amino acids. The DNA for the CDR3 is TGTGCCAGCAGGGCCGGCAGGGAGGGTGAAAAACTGTTTTTT. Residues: CASRAGREGEKLFF.

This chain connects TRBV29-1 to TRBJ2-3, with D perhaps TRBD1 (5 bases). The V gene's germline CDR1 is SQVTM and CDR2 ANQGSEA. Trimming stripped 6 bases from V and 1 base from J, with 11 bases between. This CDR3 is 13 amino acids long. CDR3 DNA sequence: TGCAGCGTCAGGTTGACAGGCACAGATACGCAGTATTTT. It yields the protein CSVRLTGTDTQYF.

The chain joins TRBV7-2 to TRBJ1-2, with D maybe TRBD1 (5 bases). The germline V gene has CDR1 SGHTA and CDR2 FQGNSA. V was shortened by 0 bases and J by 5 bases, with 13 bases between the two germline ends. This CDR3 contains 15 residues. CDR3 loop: CASSLAPTGTYGYTF. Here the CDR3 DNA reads TGTGCCAGCAGCTTAGCGCCTACTGGGACTTATGGCTACACCTTC.

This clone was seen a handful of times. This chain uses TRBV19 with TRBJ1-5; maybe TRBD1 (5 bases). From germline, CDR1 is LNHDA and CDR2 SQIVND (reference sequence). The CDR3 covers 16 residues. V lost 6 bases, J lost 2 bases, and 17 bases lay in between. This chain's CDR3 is CASSETGGTGNQPQHF. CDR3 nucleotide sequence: TGTGCCAGTAGCGAAACGGGGGGTACTGGCAATCAGCCCCAGCATTTT.

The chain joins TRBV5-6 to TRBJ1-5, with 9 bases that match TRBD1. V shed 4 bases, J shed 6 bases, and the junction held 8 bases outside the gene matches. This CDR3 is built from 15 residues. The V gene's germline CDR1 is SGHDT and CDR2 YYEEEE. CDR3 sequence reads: CASSILQGAIQPQHF. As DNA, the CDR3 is TGTGCCAGCAGCATCCTACAGGGGGCCATTCAGCCCCAGCATTTT. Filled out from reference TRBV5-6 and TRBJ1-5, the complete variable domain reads DAGVTQSPTHLIKTRGQQVTLRCSPKSGHDTVSWYQQALGQGPQFIFQYYEEEERQRGNFPDRFSGHQFPNYSSELNVNALLLGDSALYLCASSILQGAIQPQHFGDGTRLSIL.

This chain's CDR3 is CASSSTGGGQNEQYF. CDR3 in DNA: TGTGCCAGCAGCTCGACGGGAGGCGGGCAGAACGAGCAGTACTTC. This sequence joins TRBV7-9 and TRBJ2-7; 7 nucleotides match TRBD2. Germline loops: CDR1 SEHNR, CDR2 FQNEAQ (reference sequence). This CDR3 has 15 residues. The V segment lost 4 bases and the J segment 5 bases; nucleotides outside the gene matches: 11.

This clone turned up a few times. The CDR3 here is CAVQQGNTEAFF. The CDR3 DNA reads TGTGCCGTACAACAGGGGAACACTGAAGCTTTCTTT. The genes are TRBV10-3 and TRBJ1-1, with a possible D match to TRBD1 (6 bases). V was pared by 11 bases and J by 1 base, with 11 bases between. From germline, CDR1 is ENHRY and CDR2 SYGVKD. The CDR3 has 12 amino acids.

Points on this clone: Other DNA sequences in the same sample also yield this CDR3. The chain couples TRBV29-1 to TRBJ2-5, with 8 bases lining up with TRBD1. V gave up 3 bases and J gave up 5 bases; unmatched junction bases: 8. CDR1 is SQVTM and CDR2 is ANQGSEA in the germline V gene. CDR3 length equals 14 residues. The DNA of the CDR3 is TGCAGCGTTGACGGCCAGGGGGCGCGGGAGACCCAGTACTTC. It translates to CSVDGQGARETQYF.

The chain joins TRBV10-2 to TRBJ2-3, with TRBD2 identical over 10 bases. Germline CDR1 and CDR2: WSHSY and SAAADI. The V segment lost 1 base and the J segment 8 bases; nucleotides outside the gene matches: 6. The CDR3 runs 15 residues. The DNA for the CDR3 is TGCGCCAGCAGTGAGTTAGCGGGAGGTCGTGTTACGCAGTATTTT. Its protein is CASSELAGGRVTQYF.

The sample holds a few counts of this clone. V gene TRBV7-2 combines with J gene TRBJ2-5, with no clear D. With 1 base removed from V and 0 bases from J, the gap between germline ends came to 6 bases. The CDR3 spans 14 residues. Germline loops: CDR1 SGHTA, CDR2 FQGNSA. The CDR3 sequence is CASSLGGYQETQYF. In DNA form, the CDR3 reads TGTGCCAGCAGCTTAGGAGGATACCAAGAGACCCAGTACTTC.

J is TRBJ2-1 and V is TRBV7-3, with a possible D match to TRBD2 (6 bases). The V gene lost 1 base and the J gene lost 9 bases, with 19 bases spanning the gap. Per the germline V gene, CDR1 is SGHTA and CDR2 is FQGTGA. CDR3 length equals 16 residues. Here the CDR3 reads CASSLNPGAGHGEQFF. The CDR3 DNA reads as TGTGCCAGCAGCTTAAACCCTGGAGCGGGTCACGGTGAGCAGTTCTTC.